This TCR beta chain stems from a study of cytomegalovirus exposure and HLA in healthy donors. Overall study: Among the 370 or so donors who were genotyped, 81% fell in the genetic ancestry cluster that is associated with self-reported Caucasian donors.

The PCR ran on 60 Vbeta and 13 Jbeta primers. The method was immunoSEQ multiplex PCR; TCRdb's version includes in-frame clones alone and lacks a portion of them. The table includes tens of thousands of clones, around 73% detected once. This CDR3 has 11 residues. Germline CDR1 is SGHRS and CDR2 is YFSETQ. Concerning this clone itself: Its antigen is not known.

Study-level points and caveats: Associated with cytomegalovirus, according to the listing, were some 150 TCR beta chains. What was likely a sequencing artifact was a cluster of highly shared sequence variants.

The TCR was taken from a man between 50 and 59 years old in good health and CMV-seronegative. The V call is TRBV5-1, the J call TRBJ2-5; no clear D. The DNA end lines up better with TRBJ2-7; the J call may be wrong. Sample: PBMCs. CDR3 residues: CASSLGYEQYF. The CDR3 DNA sequence: TGCGCCAGCAGCTTGGGATACGAGCAGTACTTC.